The clone carrying this T cell receptor beta chain was seen a few times. Its antigen is not known. The sample originates from a study of T cells after yellow fever vaccination. General study results and limits: Although most clonotypes did not, a small share appeared in both CD4 and CD8 compartments.

TCRdb re-called the 5' RACE reads through MiXCR, storing one row per CDR3 protein. The sample yields under 200,000 distinct CDR3 sequences, about 7% seen once. The germline V gene has CDR1 MNHEY and CDR2 SMNVEV (reference sequence). Trimming pared 6 bases from V and 2 bases from J, leaving 29 bases between. This CDR3 region has 19 residues. This TCR was recovered from a man aged 18-30 years who received the YFV17D yellow fever vaccine. This chain connects TRBV27 to TRBJ2-7; D might be TRBD1 (6 bases). The material sequenced was CD4+ T cells sorted from PBMCs, taken about 5 days after the first yellow fever vaccination. The CDR3 bases are TGTGCCAGCAGCCTACCCCGGGACACCGGCGTCGAGATTACCTACGAGCAGTACGTC. This codes for CASSLPRDTGVEITYEQYV.